The 4 T cell receptor beta chains below come from one sample, sequenced in a study of blood T cell repertoires in COVID-19. Clones were read by immunoSEQ multiplex PCR, and TCRdb kept only the in-frame ones, dropping some. The data show fewer than 65,000 clones, 90% seen once. Sequenced input: peripheral blood. These receptors were taken from a man over 45 with acute or convalescent COVID-19.

This clone appeared once. The V gene is TRBV6-2 or TRBV6-3, the J gene TRBJ2-1, with 10 bases fitting TRBD2. Trimming cost V 4 bases and J 4 bases; bases outside gene matches: 1. The CDR3 loop spans 14 amino acids. The germline V gene has CDR1 MNHEY and CDR2 SVGEGT. The CDR3 sequence is CASSWTSGYNEQFF. The CDR3 nucleotides read TGTGCCAGCAGTTGGACTAGCGGTTACAATGAGCAGTTCTTC.

This clone has only a few counts. V and J are TRBV18 and TRBJ2-1; 9 bases line up with TRBD1. CDR3 length equals 17 residues. Trimming at V came to 3 bases and at J to 4 bases, leaving 10 bases not matched to a gene. Germline V lookup: CDR1 KGHSH, CDR2 LQKENI. CDR3 in DNA: TGTGCCAGCTCACCGCCCACTACAGGGGGCGGGTACAATGAGCAGTTCTTC. It translates to CASSPPTTGGGYNEQFF.

V is TRBV9 and J is TRBJ2-1; tentatively, D is TRBD2 (5 bases). V was shortened by 0 bases and J by 6 bases, with 13 bases between the two germline ends. The length of the CDR3 is 15 residues. The germline V gene encodes CDR1 SGDLS and CDR2 YYNGEE. The CDR3 protein is CASSVGASLANEQFF. For the CDR3, the DNA is TGTGCCAGCAGCGTAGGTGCTAGCTTGGCCAATGAGCAGTTCTTC. The full variable domain, completed using reference TRBV9 and TRBJ2-1, is DSGVTQTPKHLITATGQRVTLRCSPRSGDLSVYWYQQSLDQGLQFLIQYYNGEERAKGNILERFSAQQFPDLHSELNLSSLELGDSALYFCASSVGASLANEQFFGPGTRLTVL.

V is TRBV29-1 and J is TRBJ2-1; 13 nucleotides match TRBD2. The CDR3 is 19 residues long. V trimming: 0 bases; J trimming: 4 bases; junction bases outside the gene matches: 12. Germline loops: CDR1 SQVTM, CDR2 ANQGSEA. Written as DNA, the CDR3 is TGCAGCGTTGAAGACGGCACTAGCGGGAGGGCCCTCTCGTACAATGAGCAGTTCTTC. Translating it yields CSVEDGTSGRALSYNEQFF.